This is a list of T cell receptor beta chains from one sample in a study of shared clonotypes between healthy human individuals. Sequencing used immunoSEQ multiplex PCR; TCRdb keeps in-frame clones, though not all of them. The top ten clones hold 20% to 30% of a sample with about 820,000 clones, 80% to 95% of them seen once. The material sequenced was naive CD8+ T cells sorted from blood. Receptors were obtained from a man aged 25-45 years in good health. Both conserved end residues are trimmed from each CDR3. The D gene is left open where the match is weak. Clone size is given for some rows only: seen once, a few or many times, or a class if the clone is expanded.

d_call	clone_size	v_call	cdr3_aa
TRBD2	.	TRBV7-6	ASSLEIRLAGGSDTQY
TRBD2	.	TRBV25-1	ASSPSGRGDTQY
TRBD2	.	TRBV27	ASTLVAGGPYEQY
.	once	TRBV7-8	ASSSSPGVSYNEQF
.	once	TRBV27	ASLTHRGRVGANVLT
.	.	TRBV4-2	ASSQETGGQETQY
.	few	TRBV6-5	ASSYGTGISYEQY
TRBD2	.	TRBV29-1	SVEAPTSGNDDEQY
.	.	TRBV30	AWSVLGGGMSNQPQH
TRBD2	once	TRBV27	ASSLTSGRGGEQF
.	.	TRBV27	ASSFGTRGDTQY
.	.	TRBV28	ASSYRTEPNEQY
.	.	TRBV7-2	ASSQSGELF
.	.	TRBV4-1	ASSQENSYEQY
TRBD1	.	TRBV30	AWTAGQGNTEAF
.	.	TRBV28	ASGGPGQTYYEQY
.	few	TRBV12-5	ASGDPTGTGELF
.	.	TRBV5-1	ASSNDLSVSPDTQY
.	.	TRBV10-3	AISESEGTGANVLT
TRBD2	once	TRBV4-3	ASSQSSASGRGNEQF
.	.	TRBV13	ASSSRLSQGPRLGSGNTIY
.	.	TRBV7-9	ASSFSGVGSEKLF
TRBD1	once	TRBV7-9	ASSTWTGEGKLF
.	.	TRBV29-1	SVSGALLDSEAF
.	.	TRBV18	ASSPNWQGDNEQF
.	.	TRBV7-9	ASSLGRGFGYEQY
TRBD2	.	TRBV27	ASSFGVPGLAVYNEQF
TRBD2	.	TRBV9	ASSPRTSGSNTGELF
.	.	TRBV7-9	ASSLVVPTSKGWIETQY
TRBD1	.	TRBV10-3	AISEPGTGSNEQY
.	.	TRBV9	ASSAQGNYNEQF
.	.	TRBV7-2	ASSHPGTLPSGELF
.	.	TRBV10-1	ASSDGLTGELF
.	.	TRBV29-1	SVVRDYEQY
.	.	TRBV7-9	ASSSRQDSYNEQF
TRBD1	.	TRBV28	ASSRDRGKIGASYEQY
.	.	TRBV10-1	ATRARGHTEAF
TRBD1	once	TRBV19	ASSPQRGQVNSGANVLT
.	.	TRBV5-8	ASSFGMVRDQETQY
.	.	TRBV10-2	ASSERIVYEQY
TRBD2	.	TRBV7-9	ASTGTSAYNEQF
.	.	TRBV9	ASSVDPEQY
TRBD1	.	TRBV7-9	ASSLGRDSTYEQY
.	.	TRBV10-3	AISEAPSEVVDEQF
.	.	TRBV28	ASSLASVAYGYT
.	once	TRBV7-2	ASSQGGGLYEQY
.	once	TRBV28	ASSLVAGVNNEQF
TRBD1	once	TRBV7-8	ASSLAPGTGEGDTDTQY
.	.	TRBV28	ASSFLGGGYQPQH
.	.	TRBV7-9	ATGAYGAEAF
TRBD1	.	TRBV4-1	ASSHRDRGTSQPQH
.	.	TRBV6-4	ASSEVNSGSYNEQF
.	.	TRBV6-6	ASMRKGRTDTQY
.	.	TRBV5-5	ASSFGPEGEKLF
TRBD2	.	TRBV4-1	ASSHGTSGSYEQY